The 10 T cell receptor beta chains reported below all come from one sample, sequenced in a study of OX40 agonist ivuxolimab in advanced cancers. Here immunoSEQ multiplex PCR was the method, and the copy in TCRdb shows in-frame clones only, minus some. The sample holds 70,000 or so clones; about 85% are singletons and the top ten take over 4%. The specimen comprised CD4+ or CD8+ T cells sorted from blood, sampled in a trial of the OX40 agonist ivuxolimab. The receptors stem from an adult with an advanced solid tumor such as melanoma, head and neck, liver or kidney cancer.

Written as DNA, the CDR3 is TGTGCCAGCCGACGGACTAGCGGCTCCTACGAGCAGTACTTC. Translation gives CASRRTSGSYEQYF. The chain links TRBV18 to TRBJ2-7; TRBD2 matches at 10 bases. V shed 8 bases, J shed 0 bases, and the junction held 4 bases outside the gene matches. The CDR3 has 14 amino acids. The germline V gene has CDR1 KGHSH and CDR2 LQKENI. Full variable domain (remainder filled in from reference TRBV18 and TRBJ2-7): NAGVMQNPRHLVRRRGQEARLRCSPMKGHSHVYWYRQLPEEGLKFMVYLQKENIIDESGMPKERFSAEFPKEGPSILRIQQVVRGDSAAYFCASRRTSGSYEQYFGPGTRLTVT.

The rearrangement joins TRBV11-3 to TRBJ2-6; no firm D call. The CDR3 runs to 13 residues. CDR1 SGHNT and CDR2 YENEEA come from the germline V gene. V lost 7 bases and J lost 6, with 10 bases in between. The CDR3 here is CASTSGPANVLTF. As DNA, the CDR3 is TGTGCCAGCACCTCAGGACCGGCCAACGTCCTGACTTTC.

This clone was recorded a few times. This sequence joins TRBV5-1 and TRBJ2-7; TRBD1 matches 9 bases. Per the germline V gene, CDR1 is SGHRS and CDR2 is YFSETQ. The trim removed 2 bases at V and 5 bases at J, leaving 5 bases unmatched. CDR3 length: 14 residues. The CDR3 loop is CASSFTGGHNEQYF. CDR3 in DNA: TGCGCCAGCAGCTTCACAGGGGGCCATAACGAGCAGTACTTC.

This chain uses TRBV5-6 with TRBJ2-1; 12 nucleotides align to TRBD2. The length of the CDR3 is 17 residues. In germline, CDR1 is SGHDT, CDR2 YYEEEE. Germline trimming cut 4 bases from V and 7 bases from J; bases unmatched to any gene: 12. The CDR3 DNA reads TGTGCCAGCAGCACTCCCCCGACTAGCGGGAGTAGGAATGAGCAGTTCTTC. This gives the protein CASSTPPTSGSRNEQFF.

V is TRBV6-6 and J is TRBJ1-2; TRBD1 agrees at 9 bases. CDR3 length: 13 amino acids. Germline V gene data show CDR1 as MNHNY and CDR2 as SVGAGI (reference sequence). The V segment lost 5 bases and the J segment 7 bases; nucleotides outside the gene matches: 5. The CDR3 coding sequence is TGTGCCAGCAGTAGGACAGGGGACGGTGGCTACACCTTC. It specifies CASSRTGDGGYTF.

The V and J genes are TRBV10-3 and TRBJ2-7; 8 bases line up with TRBD1. The germline CDR1 and CDR2 sequences are ENHRY and SYGVKD. V dropped 6 bases and J dropped 4; count of bases not matched to a gene: 5. CDR3 length: 13 amino acids. The CDR3 is CAIRPGGRYEQYF. The CDR3 bases are TGTGCCATCAGACCAGGGGGCCGGTACGAGCAGTACTTC.

The chain joins TRBV7-2 to TRBJ2-3; 9 bases line up with TRBD1. Germline V gene data show CDR1 as SGHTA and CDR2 as FQGNSA. The CDR3 sequence is 16 residues long. V lost 4 bases, J lost 3 bases, and 8 bases stayed unmatched. The CDR3 loop reads CASSSPGQGSTDTQYF. CDR3 DNA: TGTGCCAGCAGCTCACCGGGACAGGGATCGACAGATACGCAGTATTTT.

V and J are TRBV5-1 and TRBJ2-5; D remains ambiguous. CDR1 and CDR2 (germline): SGHRS, YFSETQ. The V end lost 6 bases, the J end lost 4 bases, and 13 bases lay between the germline ends. This CDR3 region has 13 residues. Written as DNA, the CDR3 is TGCGCCAGCATCCAAGGAGAAGGAGAGACCCAGTACTTC. It yields the protein CASIQGEGETQYF.

This rearrangement joins TRBV4-2 to TRBJ2-1, with 8 bases lining up with TRBD1. This CDR3 is built from 16 residues. Germline V gene data show CDR1 as LGHNA and CDR2 as YNFKEQ. After removal of 5 bases from V and 7 bases from J, the junction contained 13 bases not matched to a gene. CDR3: CASSIAGRQGTNEQFF. The CDR3 region has the DNA TGTGCCAGCAGCATAGCAGGAAGACAGGGGACGAATGAGCAGTTCTTC.

The chain is built from TRBV7-2 and TRBJ1-6; possibly TRBD1 for D (5 bases). CDR1 is SGHTA, CDR2 FQGNSA, per germline. V lost 5 bases and J 9 bases, leaving 17 bases between the germline ends. This CDR3 comprises 15 residues. CDR3 in DNA: TGTGCCAGCAGCCCGGGTGCCTTTGGGGGTTCACCCCTCCACTTT. This encodes CASSPGAFGGSPLHF.